One sample yielded the 14 T cell receptor beta chains listed below, sequenced in a study of a mutant IDH1 vaccine in newly diagnosed glioma. Generated by immunoSEQ multiplex PCR, the TCRdb table keeps only in-frame clones and is missing some. The profile shows tens of thousands of clones, around 84% of them singletons. Indicated time point: week 47, end of study. The vaccine gave 300 ug of a 20-mer mutant IDH1 peptide subcutaneously per dose. Their recognized antigens are unknown. Sequencing used PBMCs, obtained from a glioma patient whose treatment included an IDH1 peptide vaccine. These receptor sequences come from a woman younger than 45 with glioma. Some clones in this sample may be carry-over from other donors' samples.

This clone showed up just a few times. The V and J genes are TRBV27 and TRBJ1-1, with D unresolved. Between the trimmed V and J ends, which lost 3 bases and 5 bases, there was a span of 13 bases. Looked up from germline, CDR1 is MNHEY and CDR2 is SMNVEV (reference sequence). This CDR3 region has 14 residues. The CDR3: CASSFGLAGTEAFF. DNA for the CDR3: TGTGCCAGCAGTTTTGGGCTTGCGGGTACTGAAGCTTTCTTT.

This chain joins TRBV23-1 and TRBJ2-1; tentative D call: TRBD1 (5 bases). TRBV23-1 is given ORF status, its function remaining uncertain. The CDR3 covers 16 residues. The germline V and J ends were trimmed by 2 bases and 0 bases, with 11 bases remaining between them. CDR3 sequence (DNA): TGCGCCAGCAGTCAAATACAGGCTAGCTCCTACAATGAGCAGTTCTTC. This translates into CASSQIQASSYNEQFF.

In its sample, this clone was seen a few times. The J gene is TRBJ2-1, the V gene TRBV7-6; TRBD2 agrees at 10 bases. This CDR3 comprises 15 residues. V trimming: 4 bases; J trimming: 3 bases; junction bases outside the gene matches: 3. CDR1 and CDR2 from the germline V gene are SGHVS and FNYEAQ. Here the CDR3 reads CASSSGTSVYNEQFF. The CDR3 DNA follows: TGTGCCAGCAGCTCAGGGACTAGCGTCTACAATGAGCAGTTCTTC.

The rearrangement links TRBV5-1 to TRBJ2-7; D is undetermined. This CDR3 has 12 residues. Trimming shortened V by 9 bases and J by 6 bases, and 16 bases separated the two germline ends. CDR1 SGHRS and CDR2 YFSETQ come from the germline V gene. The CDR3 region has the DNA TGCGCCAATTCGGACCTCCTAGGCGAGCAGTACTTC. It is translated as CANSDLLGEQYF. Based on the CDR3 plus reference TRBV5-1 and TRBJ2-7, the full variable domain is KAGVTQTPRYLIKTRGQQVTLSCSPISGHRSVSWYQQTPGQGLQFLFEYFSETQRNKGNFPGRFSGRQFSNSRSEMNVSTLELGDSALYLCANSDLLGEQYFGPGTRLTVT.

The rearrangement uses TRBV19 and TRBJ1-5; TRBD1 is a possible D gene (5 bases). The CDR3 extends over 13 amino acids. The germline V gene has CDR1 LNHDA and CDR2 SQIVND (reference sequence). The ends were cut back, 2 bases at V and 9 bases at J, with 11 bases in the middle. The CDR3 sequence is CASSINEGRPQHF. The CDR3 DNA is TGTGCCAGTAGTATAAACGAGGGGAGGCCCCAGCATTTT.

This chain uses TRBV6-6 with TRBJ2-2; no definite D call. Per germline, CDR1 MNHNY and CDR2 SVGAGI (reference sequence). Trimming pared 4 bases from V and 4 bases from J, leaving 4 bases between. CDR3 size: 12 residues. In DNA form, the CDR3 reads TGTGCCAGCAGTTGGGGCACCGGGGAGCTGTTTTTT. Its translation: CASSWGTGELFF.

The DNA of the CDR3 is TGTGCCAGCAGCCAGGAAAGAGAGAACACCGGGGAGCTGTTTTTT. Its protein product is CASSQERENTGELFF. This chain links TRBV4-2 with TRBJ2-2; D unresolved. This CDR3 contains 15 residues. Trimming left V 3 bases short and J 1 base short, with 9 bases between. Looked up from germline, CDR1 is LGHNA and CDR2 is YNFKEQ.

The chain carries TRBV11-2 and TRBJ1-5, with TRBD1 as a possible D gene (5 bases). This CDR3 is built from 16 residues. Germline V gives CDR1 SGHAT, CDR2 FQNNGV. The V end was cut by 5 bases, the J end by 0 bases, with 14 bases between. Written as DNA, the CDR3 is TGTGCCAGCAGCCCAGTTCGGGGCAGTAGCAATCAGCCCCAGCATTTT. Encoded protein: CASSPVRGSSNQPQHF.

The chain joins TRBV6-5 to TRBJ2-7, with a tentative D call TRBD2 (6 bases). The CDR3 runs 12 residues. V was clipped by 6 bases and J by 1 base, with 7 bases between them. Per the germline V gene, CDR1 is MNHEY and CDR2 is SVGAGI. CDR3 region: CASRAGSYEQYF. CDR3 coding DNA: TGTGCCAGCAGGGCGGGATCCTACGAGCAGTACTTC.

The chain recombines TRBV19 with TRBJ1-1; TRBD1 might be the D (5 bases). The CDR3 consists of 14 residues. V was clipped by 4 bases and J by 6 bases, with 15 bases between them. CDR1 LNHDA and CDR2 SQIVND come from the germline V gene (reference sequence). This chain's CDR3 is CASSKPTEKPEAFF. The CDR3 DNA follows: TGTGCCAGTAGTAAGCCGACAGAAAAACCTGAAGCTTTCTTT.

This clone was recorded once. CDR3 region: CAISDLWGQPQHF. The DNA for the CDR3 is TGTGCCATCAGTGATTTGTGGGGTCAGCCCCAGCATTTT. The J gene is TRBJ1-5, the V gene TRBV10-3, with D unresolved. CDR3 length: 13 amino acids. The V end was cut by 3 bases, the J end by 6 bases, with 9 bases between. CDR1 ENHRY and CDR2 SYGVKD come from the germline V gene.

CDR3 in amino acids: CASSVRQGNSNQPQHF. The CDR3 nucleotides read TGTGCCAGTAGTGTCAGACAGGGAAATAGCAATCAGCCCCAGCATTTT. V gene TRBV19 combines with J gene TRBJ1-5, with 7 bases aligning to TRBD1. After removal of 5 bases from V and 0 bases from J, the junction contained 7 bases not matched to a gene. Germline CDR1 and CDR2: LNHDA and SQIVND (reference sequence). The CDR3 runs 16 residues.

The chain has TRBV4-1 and TRBJ2-2, with D uncertain. V lost 0 bases and J lost 6, with 11 bases in between. The CDR3 extends over 15 amino acids. Germline V gene lookup returns CDR1 MGHRA and CDR2 YSYEKL. The chain's CDR3 is CASSQDQGNPGELFF. CDR3 DNA: TGCGCCAGCAGCCAAGATCAAGGAAATCCCGGGGAGCTGTTTTTT.

The chain uses TRBV19 and TRBJ2-6; D unclear. The germline V gene encodes CDR1 LNHDA and CDR2 SQIVND (reference sequence). This CDR3 has 17 amino acids. V lost 5 bases and J 0 bases, leaving 14 bases between the germline ends. CDR3 nucleotides: TGTGCCAGTAGTCATATCGGACCGAGCTCTGGGGCCAACGTCCTGACTTTC. Its protein product is CASSHIGPSSGANVLTF.